A selection of T cell receptor beta chains follows, all from one sample in a study of blood T cell repertoires in COVID-19. Some clones are missing from TCRdb's copy, which holds only in-frame ones; the method was immunoSEQ multiplex PCR. The repertoire has about 190,000 clones, approximately 84% of them found once; the top ten carry approximately 3%. Sample: PBMCs or T cells enriched from blood (not recorded which). The source of these receptors is a woman in her twenties or thirties who had recovered from COVID-19. CDR3s include the opening cysteine and the closing phenylalanine or tryptophan. A D gene is named only where the DNA matches it firmly. Size is stated for part of the rows, as once, few or many counts, or as a class when the clone is expanded.

>.|.|TRBV21-1|TRBJ1-4
CASSKGGERTLFF
TGTGCCAGCAGCAAAGGCGGGGAGAGAACGCTGTTTTTT
>.|.|TRBV19|TRBJ2-2
CASSIPPRLGFAGELFF
TGTGCCAGTAGTATTCCGCCGAGACTAGGCTTTGCCGGGGAGCTGTTTTTT
>.|.|TRBV5-8|TRBJ1-3
CASSLDGGLSGNTIYF
TGTGCCAGCAGCTTGGACGGTGGACTCTCTGGAAACACCATATATTTT
>.|.|TRBV10-1|TRBJ1-3
CASSLGDIRSGNTIYF
TGCGCCAGCAGCCTAGGGGACATCCGCTCTGGAAACACCATATATTTT
>TRBD1|.|TRBV5-6|TRBJ2-7
CASSLSGGADYEQYF
TGTGCCAGCAGCTTATCAGGGGGCGCCGATTACGAGCAGTACTTC
>TRBD2|.|TRBV6-2/TRBV6-3|TRBJ2-6
CASSYSLAGGSGANVLTF
TGTGCCAGCAGTTATTCGCTAGCGGGGGGCTCTGGGGCCAACGTCCTGACTTTC
>TRBD2|once|TRBV10-1|TRBJ2-4
CASSESGGKNIQYF
TGCGCCAGCAGTGAATCGGGGGGCAAAAACATTCAGTACTTC
>.|.|TRBV7-9|TRBJ1-6
CASSFPFNSPLHF
TGTGCCAGCAGCTTCCCTTTTAATTCACCCCTCCACTTT
>.|.|TRBV21-1|TRBJ1-2
CASSKGRAGLRYGYTF
TGTGCCAGCAGCAAAGGGAGGGCAGGACTACGCTATGGCTACACCTTC
>.|.|TRBV5-1|TRBJ2-3
CASSLAGNTQYF
TGCGCCAGCAGCTTGGCGGGGAATACGCAGTATTTT
>.|.|TRBV7-8|TRBJ1-5
CASSEGLGGNQPQHF
TGTGCCAGCAGTGAAGGACTGGGGGGAAATCAGCCCCAGCATTTT
>TRBD2|.|TRBV19|TRBJ2-3
CASSIPKREVADTQYF
TGTGCCAGTAGTATTCCCAAGCGGGAGGTTGCGGATACGCAGTATTTT
>.|.|TRBV28|TRBJ1-1
CASSLPGEERNTEAFF
TGTGCCAGCAGTCTCCCCGGGGAGGAGAGGAACACTGAAGCTTTCTTT
>TRBD1|.|TRBV7-3|TRBJ1-6
CASSARDRDNSPLHF
TGTGCCAGCAGCGCCCGGGACAGAGATAATTCACCCCTCCACTTT
>.|.|TRBV18|TRBJ2-1
CASSPGGKTYNEQFF
TGTGCCAGCTCACCCGGTGGTAAGACCTACAATGAGCAGTTCTTC
>.|once|TRBV18|TRBJ1-3
CASSPRQVSGNTIYF
TGTGCCAGCTCACCGCGACAGGTCTCTGGAAACACCATATATTTT
>.|.|TRBV10-3|TRBJ1-4
CAISRRMDEKLFF
TGTGCCATCAGTCGCAGGATGGATGAAAAACTGTTTTTT
>.|few|TRBV11-1|TRBJ1-6
CASSTGLNNSPLHF
TGTGCCAGCAGCACGGGACTTAATAATTCACCCCTCCACTTT
>.|.|TRBV2|TRBJ1-1
CASRTTMNTEAFF
TGTGCCAGCAGAACTACTATGAACACTGAAGCTTTCTTT
>.|.|TRBV5-1|TRBJ1-1
CASSSDSQGPYTEAFF
TGCGCCAGCAGTTCGGACAGCCAAGGACCGTACACTGAAGCTTTCTTT
>.|once|TRBV12-3/TRBV12-4|TRBJ1-2
CASRKNRVVTF
TGTGCCAGCAGGAAAAACAGGGTCGTCACCTTC
>.|.|TRBV5-1|TRBJ1-2
CASSPDGYPGGYTF
TGCGCCAGCAGCCCGGATGGCTACCCGGGGGGCTACACCTTC
>.|.|TRBV2|TRBJ2-7
CASMARSYEQYF
TGTGCCAGCATGGCCCGCTCCTACGAGCAGTACTTC
>TRBD2|few|TRBV19|TRBJ2-6
CASTPSGGLGSGANVLTF
TGTGCCAGTACCCCCAGCGGGGGCCTCGGATCTGGGGCCAACGTCCTGACTTTC
>.|.|TRBV6-5|TRBJ2-3
CASSYSWTPPMDTQYF
TGTGCCAGCAGTTACTCGTGGACTCCCCCGATGGATACGCAGTATTTT
>.|.|TRBV11-2|TRBJ1-2
CASSMGHKNYGYTF
TGTGCCAGCAGCATGGGACACAAGAACTATGGCTACACCTTC
>.|few|TRBV10-1|TRBJ2-2
CASSELGQNTGELFF
TGCGCCAGCAGTGAGTTGGGACAAAACACCGGGGAGCTGTTTTTT
>TRBD1|.|TRBV7-9|TRBJ1-2
CASSSQGGAGYGYTF
TGTGCCAGCAGCTCGCAAGGGGGCGCAGGGTATGGCTACACCTTC
>.|.|TRBV11-3|TRBJ1-3
CASSSNGGRGNTIYF
TGTGCCAGCAGCTCCAACGGGGGGCGAGGAAACACCATATATTTT
>.|.|TRBV10-3|TRBJ1-5
CAIRGQLNQPQHF
TGTGCCATCAGGGGGCAGCTCAATCAGCCCCAGCATTTT
>.|.|TRBV5-4|TRBJ1-1
CASSRQGRSTEAFF
TGTGCCAGCAGCCGGCAGGGCAGGAGCACTGAAGCTTTCTTT
>TRBD1|.|TRBV15|TRBJ1-5
CATSRDSGQGQPQHF
TGTGCCACCAGTCGAGATTCCGGACAGGGTCAGCCCCAGCATTTT
>TRBD2|.|TRBV25-1|TRBJ2-7
CASSETSGRYEQYF
TGTGCCAGCAGTGAGACTAGCGGGAGGTACGAGCAGTACTTC
>TRBD1|.|TRBV5-6|TRBJ1-5
CASSRATGINQPQHF
TGTGCCAGCAGCCGGGCGACAGGGATCAATCAGCCCCAGCATTTT
>.|.|TRBV30|TRBJ1-3
CAWSPGSSGNTIYF
TGTGCCTGGAGTCCGGGGAGCTCTGGAAACACCATATATTTT
>.|.|TRBV6-6|TRBJ2-6
CASSLANSGANVLTF
TGTGCCAGCAGTTTAGCTAACTCTGGGGCCAACGTCCTGACTTTC
>.|.|TRBV27|TRBJ1-1
CASSLFPSGLSEAFF
TGTGCCAGCAGTTTATTCCCAAGCGGACTCTCTGAAGCTTTCTTT
>.|few|TRBV27|TRBJ2-2
CASSIVPGLLGGELFF
TGTGCCAGCAGTATCGTTCCGGGACTCTTAGGCGGGGAGCTGTTTTTT
>.|.|TRBV27|TRBJ1-1
CASSLWGGNTEAFF
TGTGCCAGCAGTTTATGGGGGGGGAACACTGAAGCTTTCTTT
>.|.|TRBV6-5|TRBJ1-2
CASSIWAGSNYGYTF
TGTGCCAGCAGTATATGGGCCGGCAGTAACTATGGCTACACCTTC
>.|once|TRBV6-6|TRBJ1-1
CASSYRQGNTEAFF
TGTGCCAGCAGTTACAGGCAGGGGAACACTGAAGCTTTCTTT
>TRBD1|.|TRBV5-1|TRBJ2-5
CASTSQGAQETQYF
TGCGCCAGCACCTCACAGGGGGCACAAGAGACCCAGTACTTC
>.|.|TRBV18|TRBJ2-3
CASSPGGGSSTDTQYF
TGTGCCAGCTCACCGGGGGGAGGATCTAGCACAGATACGCAGTATTTT
>TRBD2|.|TRBV7-3|TRBJ2-1
CASSLTGLAGSYNEQFF
TGTGCCAGCAGCTTAACGGGACTAGCGGGCTCCTACAATGAGCAGTTCTTC
>TRBD2|.|TRBV7-2|TRBJ2-3
CASRGGGPRDTQYF
TGTGCCTCAAGGGGCGGGGGTCCTCGGGATACGCAGTATTTT